Shown below are 18 T cell receptor beta chains from a single sample sequenced in a study of immune evolution from preneoplasia to lung adenocarcinoma. Assay: immunoSEQ multiplex PCR; the TCRdb copy retains only in-frame clones and omits some. The repertoire consists of some 15,000 clones, with 80% to 90% occurring once and the leading ten covering 4% to 5%. The specimen was FFPE minimally invasive lung adenocarcinoma tissue. Receptors were obtained from a person aged 70 to 85 with lung adenocarcinoma.

This CDR3 is CASSASGGKKETQYF. In DNA, the CDR3 is TGTGCCAGCAGTGCTAGCGGAGGCAAGAAAGAGACCCAGTACTTC. This rearrangement joins TRBV28 to TRBJ2-5; 7 nucleotides match TRBD2. The CDR3 spans 15 residues. Trimming cost V 5 bases and J 3 bases; bases outside gene matches: 9. Germline values: CDR1 MDHEN, CDR2 SYDVKM.

The J gene is TRBJ1-6, the V gene TRBV27; D call uncertain. CDR3 length: 16 amino acids. Trimming took 0 bases from V and 6 from J, leaving 12 bases between them. The germline CDR1 and CDR2 sequences are MNHEY and SMNVEV (reference sequence). Written as DNA, the CDR3 is TGTGCCAGCAGTTTATCAGGAAGGACCCTTAATTCACCCCTCCACTTT. It encodes CASSLSGRTLNSPLHF.

The rearrangement joins TRBV7-2 to TRBJ2-1; D not resolved. Trimming stripped 3 bases from V and 8 bases from J, with 5 bases between. Looked up from germline, CDR1 is SGHTA and CDR2 is FQGNSA. The CDR3 covers 11 residues. In DNA form, the CDR3 reads TGTGCCAGCAGCTTCAACTATGAGCAGTTCTTC. Its translation is CASSFNYEQFF.

V and J are TRBV5-1 and TRBJ1-2; D gene unclear. Per the germline V gene, CDR1 is SGHRS and CDR2 is YFSETQ. The CDR3 runs to 12 residues. V was clipped by 4 bases and J by 2 bases, with 6 bases between them. CDR3 residues: CASSQDNYGYTF. CDR3 bases: TGCGCCAGCAGCCAGGACAACTATGGCTACACCTTC.

This chain uses TRBV27 with TRBJ2-2; D gene unclear. CDR3 length: 12 amino acids. Trimming removed 6 bases at V and 6 bases at J, with 8 bases between. Germline CDR1 is MNHEY and CDR2 is SMNVEV (reference sequence). This CDR3 is CASRKSAGELFF. CDR3 bases: TGTGCCAGCAGGAAGTCCGCCGGGGAGCTGTTTTTT.

This clone was observed a handful of times. The gene calls are TRBV14 and TRBJ2-1, with a weak D call TRBD1 (5 bases). The V end lost 5 bases, the J end lost 2 bases, and 13 bases lay between the germline ends. CDR3 length: 15 residues. CDR1 is SGHDN, CDR2 FVKESK, per germline. The CDR3 DNA follows: TGTGCCAGCAGCAAGACAGCTATCGCCTACAATGAGCAGTTCTTC. Amino acid sequence: CASSKTAIAYNEQFF.

V usage is TRBV9 and J usage is TRBJ2-1; D may be TRBD1 (6 bases). V was cut by 0 bases and J by 7 bases, with 14 bases left in between. The CDR3 has 15 amino acids. Per germline, CDR1 SGDLS and CDR2 YYNGEE. CDR3 DNA sequence: TGTGCCAGCAGCGTAGTGGGGGCTGTGGGGAATGAGCAGTTCTTC. Its protein is CASSVVGAVGNEQFF. The variable domain in full, completed from reference TRBV9 and TRBJ2-1, reads DSGVTQTPKHLITATGQRVTLRCSPRSGDLSVYWYQQSLDQGLQFLIQYYNGEERAKGNILERFSAQQFPDLHSELNLSSLELGDSALYFCASSVVGAVGNEQFFGPGTRLTVL.

The chain is built from TRBV6-1 and TRBJ2-7; 11 bases agree with TRBD2. The CDR3 loop spans 17 amino acids. V was pared by 2 bases and J by 0 bases, with 6 bases of the junction left unmatched. Germline CDR1 MNHNS, CDR2 SASEGT. The CDR3 DNA reads as TGTGCCAGCAGTGAATTTACTAGCGGGGGCCTCTCCTACGAGCAGTACTTC. It encodes CASSEFTSGGLSYEQYF.

The chain carries TRBV19 and TRBJ1-1; 9 bases agree with TRBD1. This CDR3 is built from 15 residues. Germline trimming cut 5 bases from V and 1 base from J; bases unmatched to any gene: 5. In germline, CDR1 is LNHDA, CDR2 SQIVND (reference sequence). The CDR3 DNA follows: TGTGCCAGTAGTGCTCCGGGACAGGGGAACACTGAAGCTTTCTTT. Amino acids: CASSAPGQGNTEAFF.

The chain couples TRBV11-2 to TRBJ1-1; 7 bases agree with TRBD1. V shed 3 bases and J 1 base; nucleotides not matched to a gene: 8. Germline V gene sequence: CDR1 SGHAT, CDR2 FQNNGV. CDR3 length: 16 amino acids. The CDR3 loop is CASSFLIGTENTEAFF. The CDR3 nucleotides are TGTGCCAGCAGCTTTCTAATTGGGACAGAGAACACTGAAGCTTTCTTT.

The J gene is TRBJ1-1, the V gene TRBV14; 11 bases agree with TRBD1. J gave up 5 bases and V 4 bases, and 6 bases lay outside the gene matches. The CDR3 covers 15 residues. Germline loops: CDR1 SGHDN, CDR2 FVKESK. CDR3 in amino acids: CASSPLGQGDTEAFF. In DNA, the CDR3 is TGTGCCAGCAGCCCCTTGGGACAGGGGGATACTGAAGCTTTCTTT.

The chain is built from TRBV29-1 and TRBJ2-5, with D perhaps matching TRBD1 (6 bases). Trimming removed 3 bases from V and 1 base from J, with 12 bases in between. CDR1 and CDR2 from the germline V gene are SQVTM and ANQGSEA. The CDR3 spans 14 residues. CDR3 loop: CSVEKQGTQETQYF. In nucleotides, the CDR3 is TGCAGCGTTGAGAAGCAGGGGACCCAAGAGACCCAGTACTTC.

This rearrangement joins TRBV9 to TRBJ2-1, with D unclear. The CDR3 consists of 19 residues. V was clipped by 0 bases and J by 2 bases, with 21 bases between them. From germline, CDR1 is SGDLS and CDR2 YYNGEE. The CDR3 protein is CASSVGPTPREGAYNEQFF. The CDR3 bases are TGTGCCAGCAGCGTAGGTCCGACCCCCCGAGAAGGTGCCTACAATGAGCAGTTCTTC.

The V gene is TRBV7-9, the J gene TRBJ1-2; 7 bases are a match to TRBD1. The CDR3 has 17 residues. The junction had 13 bases not matched to a gene; V was cut back by 5 bases and J by 1 base. Looked up from germline, CDR1 is SEHNR and CDR2 is FQNEAQ (reference sequence). The CDR3 DNA reads as TGTGCCAGCAGCGTAACCCTGGGACAGTTGATTAACTATGGCTACACCTTC. It translates to CASSVTLGQLINYGYTF. The whole variable domain, remainder taken from reference TRBV7-9 and TRBJ1-2, is DTGVSQNPRHKITKRGQNVTFRCDPISEHNRLYWYRQTLGQGPEFLTYFQNEAQLEKSRLLSDRFSAERPKGSFSTLEIQRTEQGDSAMYLCASSVTLGQLINYGYTFGSGTRLTVV.

In regard to this clone: Other nucleotide sequences in the sample specify the same CDR3. The gene calls are TRBV2 and TRBJ1-1; 9 bases fit TRBD1. The CDR3 has 14 amino acids. Trimming at V came to 8 bases and at J to 3 bases, leaving 7 bases not matched to a gene. CDR1 is SNHLY, CDR2 FYNNEI, per germline. CDR3 DNA: TGTGCCAGCGTAAGAACAGGGGGCGACACTGAAGCTTTCTTT. Translating it yields CASVRTGGDTEAFF.

The chain combines TRBV5-1 with TRBJ1-6, with 8 bases that match TRBD1. CDR1 SGHRS and CDR2 YFSETQ come from the germline V gene. Trimming cost V 4 bases and J 9 bases; bases outside gene matches: 6. The CDR3 covers 14 residues. The CDR3 DNA sequence: TGCGCCAGCAGCAGTGCAGGGGGCTTTTCACCCCTCCACTTT. Protein product: CASSSAGGFSPLHF.

The chain couples TRBV10-3 to TRBJ2-3; 11 positions agree with TRBD1. The V segment lost 8 bases and the J segment 6 bases; nucleotides outside the gene matches: 10. This CDR3 region has 15 residues. Germline V lookup: CDR1 ENHRY, CDR2 SYGVKD. In DNA, the CDR3 is TGTGCCATCGGTACAGGACAGGGGGCTTGGGATACGCAGTATTTT. The encoded protein is CAIGTGQGAWDTQYF.

This clone is a singleton in its sample. The CDR3 bases are TGTGCCAGCAGCCCTTTGGGGTCTCGTGGGGCCAACGTCCTGACTTTC. This encodes CASSPLGSRGANVLTF. The chain couples TRBV7-3 to TRBJ2-6; D is unresolved. V lost 5 bases and J lost 3, with 14 bases in between. The CDR3 totals 16 residues. From germline, CDR1 is SGHTA and CDR2 FQGTGA.